Listed here are 20 T cell receptor beta chains from one sample, sequenced in a study of cytomegalovirus exposure and HLA in healthy donors (dated by TCRdb to about 2017). The receptor library was made with the immunoSEQ multiplex PCR assay. For the multiplex PCR, a mixture combining 60 forward primers for TCR Vbeta segments and 13 reverse primers for TCR Jbeta segments was used. As stored in TCRdb, this immuneACCESS dataset retains in-frame rearrangements with V and J assigned. A fraction of the clones does not appear; measured against another copy, unresolved V genes explain less than half of the discrepancy, and the remainder lacks a known reason. Within this sample are approximately 88,000 clones, with around 81% of them counted one time only. The top ten clones comprise 5.5% to 7.5% of the sample. The sequenced sample was PBMCs. The origin of the receptors is a man between 18 and 35 years old in good health and CMV-seropositive.

The chain is built from TRBV5-1 and TRBJ2-1, with 9 bases that match TRBD2. J was trimmed by 3 bases and V by 2 bases; bases with no gene match: 3. Germline V CDR1 and CDR2: SGHRS, YFSETQ. This CDR3 spans 15 amino acids. The CDR3 is CASSLAGGLYNEQFF. The CDR3 coding sequence is TGCGCCAGCAGCTTAGCGGGAGGTCTCTACAATGAGCAGTTCTTC.

The chain has TRBV28 and TRBJ1-2, with D hard to call. From germline, CDR1 is MDHEN and CDR2 SYDVKM. The V end was cut by 6 bases, the J end by 4 bases, with 6 bases between. CDR3 length: 11 residues. The CDR3, as DNA: TGTGCCAGCAGACGGGGCTATGGCTACACCTTC. This gives the protein CASRRGYGYTF.

The CDR3 reads CAITASPLGRGSYGYTF. Here the CDR3 DNA reads TGTGCCATCACAGCCTCACCCCTCGGACGGGGAAGCTATGGCTACACCTTC. The chain combines TRBV10-3 with TRBJ1-2; D is unresolved. V lost 7 bases to trimming and J lost 4 bases, with 25 bases between them. The CDR3 is made up of 17 amino acids. Germline lookup yields CDR1 ENHRY and CDR2 SYGVKD.

The J gene is TRBJ1-1, the V gene TRBV5-6, with D maybe TRBD1 (5 bases). Germline-derived CDR1 and CDR2 are SGHDT and YYEEEE. Trimming shortened V by 0 bases and J by 0 bases, and 6 bases separated the two germline ends. This CDR3 is built from 14 residues. CDR3 loop: CASSLGQMNTEAFF. The DNA for the CDR3 is TGTGCCAGCAGCTTGGGACAGATGAACACTGAAGCTTTCTTT.

This clone was found a few times. The chain uses TRBV10-2 and TRBJ2-7; 8 bases agree with TRBD1. The germline V gene has CDR1 WSHSY and CDR2 SAAADI. Trimming cost V 7 bases and J 1 base; bases outside gene matches: 6. This CDR3 region has 14 residues. In DNA form, the CDR3 reads TGCGCCAGCACCAGGACAGGGCCGTCCTACGAGCAGTACTTC. It codes for CASTRTGPSYEQYF.

This chain connects TRBV29-1 to TRBJ1-5; no firm D call. Germline V gene lookup returns CDR1 SQVTM and CDR2 ANQGSEA. The CDR3 totals 12 residues. Deletions cut 4 bases from V and 7 bases from J, with 11 bases between. The CDR3 region has the DNA TGCAGCGTTGGGGAGGAGGGACAGCCCCAGCATTTT. Its protein product is CSVGEEGQPQHF.

The chain carries TRBV7-9 and TRBJ1-5; tentative D call: TRBD1 (6 bases). This CDR3 has 14 residues. CDR1 is SEHNR and CDR2 is FQNEAQ in the germline V gene (reference sequence). The ends were cut back, 8 bases at V and 3 bases at J, with 14 bases in the middle. The CDR3 protein is CASSLGGPNQPQHF. CDR3 nucleotide sequence: TGTGCCAGCTCTCTGGGGGGGCCCAATCAGCCCCAGCATTTT.

CDR3 region: CASSEQTGTGDVRGYTF. The CDR3 region has the DNA TGTGCCAGCAGTGAACAGACCGGGACAGGGGATGTTCGGGGCTACACCTTC. This chain uses TRBV28 with TRBJ1-2; the match to TRBD1 covers 10 bases. CDR1 is MDHEN and CDR2 is SYDVKM in the germline V gene. Trimming at V came to 5 bases and at J to 8 bases, leaving 17 bases not matched to a gene. CDR3 length: 17 residues.

This chain joins TRBV10-3 and TRBJ2-5; D is perhaps TRBD2 (6 bases). The CDR3 consists of 14 residues. V lost 0 bases and J 2 bases, leaving 7 bases between the germline ends. CDR1 is ENHRY and CDR2 is SYGVKD in the germline V gene. The CDR3 bases are TGTGCCATCAGTGAGTCGGGGGGACAAGAGACCCAGTACTTC. Translated: CAISESGGQETQYF.

With regard to this clone: The germline gene is not matched at one end of the junction; a read error may be the cause. The chain has TRBV29-1 and TRBJ1-1; D gene ambiguous. In germline, CDR1 is SQVTM, CDR2 ANQGSEA. The CDR3 sequence is 13 residues long. CDR3 DNA sequence: TGCAGCGTTGTGGGCAGGTACAGCACTGAAGCTTCCTTT. It translates to CSVVGRYSTEASF.

This clone was picked up a small number of times. The V call is TRBV5-4, the J call TRBJ2-3; 11 bases fit TRBD2. J gave up 2 bases and V 4 bases, and 9 bases lay outside the gene matches. CDR3 size: 17 residues. Germline loops: CDR1 SGHNT, CDR2 YYREEE (reference sequence). The CDR3 is CASSQPGTSGITDTQYF. In nucleotides, the CDR3 is TGTGCCAGCAGCCAACCAGGGACTAGCGGAATCACAGATACGCAGTATTTT.

The chain uses TRBV6-5 and TRBJ2-3; 8 bases are a match to TRBD1. Germline assignment: CDR1 MNHEY and CDR2 SVGAGI. The CDR3 has 15 residues. The J segment lost 6 bases and the V segment lost 5 bases, leaving 10 bases of the junction unmatched. This CDR3 reads CASSGSGGAGDTQYF. The DNA for the CDR3 is TGTGCCAGCAGTGGATCAGGGGGCGCCGGGGATACGCAGTATTTT.

V gene TRBV7-8 combines with J gene TRBJ2-3, with D unresolved. This CDR3 has 14 amino acids. Germline values: CDR1 SGHVS, CDR2 FQNEAQ. Trimming removed 5 bases from V and 0 bases from J, with 9 bases in between. In nucleotides, the CDR3 is TGTGCCAGCAGCCCGCGGCGGAGCACAGATACGCAGTATTTT. Encoded protein: CASSPRRSTDTQYF.

The genes are TRBV28 and TRBJ1-5; D perhaps matches TRBD1 (5 bases). V lost 4 bases, J lost 6 bases, and 16 bases lay in between. This CDR3 region has 15 residues. CDR1 is MDHEN, CDR2 SYDVKM, per germline. CDR3 sequence (DNA): TGTGCCAGCAGTTCGGGCCCAGGGTTTACTCAGCCCCAGCATTTT. The encoded protein is CASSSGPGFTQPQHF.

The chain links TRBV29-1 to TRBJ2-1; unclear D gene. Trimming stripped 1 base from V and 6 bases from J, with 7 bases between. The germline CDR1 and CDR2 sequences are SQVTM and ANQGSEA. CDR3 length: 12 amino acids. In DNA, the CDR3 is TGCAGCGTTGAAGCGGGTAGCAATGAGCAGTTCTTC. It encodes CSVEAGSNEQFF.

The chain couples TRBV6-5 to TRBJ2-3, with 7 bases matching TRBD1. Unmatched junction bases numbered 2, after V lost 5 bases and J lost 3 bases. The V gene's germline CDR1 is MNHEY and CDR2 SVGAGI. CDR3 length: 13 amino acids. CDR3 amino acids: CASSGDSTDTQYF. DNA of the CDR3: TGTGCCAGCAGTGGGGACAGTACAGATACGCAGTATTTT.

The V and J genes are TRBV4-1 and TRBJ1-1; 8 positions match TRBD1. The CDR3 is 13 amino acids. After removal of 4 bases from V and 4 bases from J, the junction contained 2 bases not matched to a gene. Germline CDR1 MGHRA, CDR2 YSYEKL. This CDR3 reads CASSLQGATEAFF. CDR3 in DNA: TGCGCCAGCAGCCTGCAGGGGGCCACTGAAGCTTTCTTT.

This clone was counted a few times. The chain couples TRBV6-6 to TRBJ2-7; TRBD1 matches at 7 bases. Germline V CDR1 and CDR2: MNHNY, SVGAGI (reference sequence). V gave up 2 bases and J gave up 3 bases; unmatched junction bases: 4. This CDR3 spans 14 amino acids. The chain's CDR3 is CASSYTGAIYEQYF. The CDR3 nucleotides read TGTGCCAGCAGTTACACAGGGGCGATCTACGAGCAGTACTTC.

The chain is built from TRBV28 and TRBJ2-5, with 9 positions matching TRBD1. V lost 4 bases to trimming and J lost 4 bases; unmatched junction nucleotides: 7. The germline gives CDR1 MDHEN, CDR2 SYDVKM. This CDR3 comprises 15 residues. CDR3 region: CASSSPGQGPETQYF. CDR3 in DNA: TGTGCCAGCAGTTCCCCCGGACAGGGGCCAGAGACCCAGTACTTC.

This clone appeared a single time. V and J are TRBV7-8 and TRBJ1-2, with 10 bases lining up with TRBD1. The CDR3 runs to 15 residues. Germline values: CDR1 SGHVS, CDR2 FQNEAQ. J was trimmed by 3 bases and V by 3 bases; bases with no gene match: 4. The CDR3 here is CASSLRDRGHYGYTF. CDR3 DNA sequence: TGTGCCAGCAGCTTGAGGGACAGGGGACACTATGGCTACACCTTC. The full variable domain, rest sourced from reference TRBV7-8 and TRBJ1-2, is GAGVSQSPRYKVAKRGQDVALRCDPISGHVSLFWYQQALGQGPEFLTYFQNEAQLDKSGLPSDRFFAERPEGSVSTLKIQRTQQEDSAVYLCASSLRDRGHYGYTFGSGTRLTVV.